The entry that follows covers one TCR beta chain sequence. The antigen remains undetermined. The authors ran the assay at deep level. Assay: immunoSEQ multiplex PCR; the TCRdb copy retains only in-frame clones and omits some. The table includes about 450,000 clones, less than 80% detected once. The data belong to a study of shared clonotypes between healthy human individuals. Study-level background: Donor composition was a couple of women and three men, aged 18 to 49. Study findings and constraints: The genetic and exposure-history diversity represented was limited by few donors.

Germline-derived CDR1 and CDR2 are SGHTA and FQGNSA. The CDR3 is 17 residues long. Trimming cost V 4 bases and J 5 bases; bases outside gene matches: 9. Around 100 million PBMCs were counted before genomic DNA extraction. The sequence came from a woman aged 40 to 49 in good health. Some clones in this sample may be carry-over from other donors' samples. The chain carries TRBV7-2 and TRBJ2-1; TRBD2 matches 12 bases. Material: PBMCs. CDR3 in amino acids: CASSSGLAGGRHNEQFF. The DNA of the CDR3 is TGTGCCAGCAGCTCCGGTCTAGCGGGAGGGCGGCACAATGAGCAGTTCTTC.